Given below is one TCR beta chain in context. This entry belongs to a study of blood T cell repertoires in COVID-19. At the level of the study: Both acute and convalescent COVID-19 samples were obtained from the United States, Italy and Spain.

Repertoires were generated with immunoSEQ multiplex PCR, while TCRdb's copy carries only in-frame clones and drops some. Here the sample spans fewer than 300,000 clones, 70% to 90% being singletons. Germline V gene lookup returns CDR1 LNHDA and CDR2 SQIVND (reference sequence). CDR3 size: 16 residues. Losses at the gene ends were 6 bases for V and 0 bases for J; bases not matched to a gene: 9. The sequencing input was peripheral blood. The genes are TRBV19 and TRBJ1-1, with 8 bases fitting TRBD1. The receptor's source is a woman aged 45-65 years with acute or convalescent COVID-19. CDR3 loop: CASRGRQGALNTEAFF. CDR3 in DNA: TGTGCCAGTAGGGGTCGGCAGGGGGCTTTGAACACTGAAGCTTTCTTT.